These 22 T cell receptor beta chains originate from one sample sequenced in a study of read filtering for tumor transcriptome and immune sequencing. The library was built from 400 to 500 ng RNA with molecular barcoded adaptors for alpha/delta and beta/gamma chains. TCRdb called the reads again in MiXCR, with one record for every CDR3 protein. The sample consists of fewer than 90,000 distinct CDR3 sequences, over 9% of them appearing once. The material sequenced was a population of CD138-negative cells sorted from bone marrow. These receptors were obtained from a donor aged 40 or over with multiple myeloma.

This clonotype was counted ten times or more. J is TRBJ2-1 and V is TRBV24-1, with 7 bases matching TRBD1. This CDR3 contains 15 residues. Germline V lookup: CDR1 KGHDR, CDR2 SFDVKD. With V trimmed by 4 bases and J by 7 bases, 9 bases remained unmatched. The CDR3 loop reads CATSDPGGSGNEQFF. The CDR3 nucleotides read TGTGCCACCAGTGACCCAGGGGGATCTGGGAATGAGCAGTTCTTC.

This clonotype was observed a handful of times. The chain uses TRBV12-3 or TRBV12-4 and TRBJ2-1, with TRBD1 identical over 7 bases. Unmatched junction bases numbered 12, after V lost 6 bases and J lost 10 bases. The CDR3 runs 14 residues. As DNA, the CDR3 is TGTGCCAGCAGGCGACAGGGTTCTGGGATAGAGCAGTTCTTC. It codes for CASRRQGSGIEQFF.

A note on this clonotype: A read error may account for a junction end that differs from germline. The rearrangement joins TRBV2 to TRBJ2-3, with D possibly TRBD1 on 6 matching bases. CDR3 size: 15 residues. The germline V gene encodes CDR1 SNHLY and CDR2 FYNNEI. The CDR3 DNA follows: TGTGCCAGCAACGCCGGGACATTTAACACAGATACGCGGTATTTT. It encodes CASNAGTFNTDTRYF. The full variable domain, its missing parts supplied by reference TRBV2 and TRBJ2-3, is EPEVTQTPSHQVTQMGQEVILRCVPISNHLYFYWYRQILGQKVEFLVSFYNNEISEKSEIFDDQFSVERPDGSNFTLKIRSTKLEDSAMYFCASNAGTFNTDTRYFGPGTRLTVL.

At least ten counts were recorded for this clonotype. This rearrangement joins TRBV25-1 to TRBJ2-1; weak D call: TRBD1 (6 bases). Germline V gene sequence: CDR1 MGHDK, CDR2 SYGVNS. This CDR3 contains 14 residues. V dropped 6 bases and J dropped 1 base, with 10 bases sitting between them. This CDR3 is CASRTTGSYNEQFF. CDR3 in DNA: TGTGCCAGCAGGACTACAGGGTCCTACAATGAGCAGTTCTTC. The whole variable domain, remainder taken from reference TRBV25-1 and TRBJ2-1, is EADIYQTPRYLVIGTGKKITLECSQTMGHDKMYWYQQDPGMELHLIHYSYGVNSTEKGDLSSESTVSRIRTEHFPLTLESARPSHTSQYLCASRTTGSYNEQFFGPGTRLTVL.

This clonotype was found many times. The chain recombines TRBV12-3 or TRBV12-4 with TRBJ1-3, with unresolved D. The CDR3 has 13 residues. V shed 2 bases and J shed 0 bases, with 2 bases lying between them. The CDR3 protein is CASSLNSGNTIYF. Written as DNA, the CDR3 is TGTGCCAGCAGTTTAAACTCTGGAAACACCATATATTTT.

This chain connects TRBV20-1 to TRBJ2-4; D gene unclear. The V end lost 0 bases, the J end lost 1 base, and 4 bases lay between the germline ends. This CDR3 has 13 residues. Germline CDR1 DFQATT, CDR2 SNEGSKA (reference sequence). The CDR3 loop is CSARDVAKNIQYF. The CDR3 DNA reads as TGCAGTGCTAGAGATGTGGCCAAAAACATTCAGTACTTC.

Ten or more counts support this clonotype. The V and J genes are TRBV7-9 and TRBJ2-1, with D maybe TRBD2 (5 bases). Trimming shortened V by 5 bases and J by 7 bases, and 12 bases separated the two germline ends. The CDR3 is 13 amino acids. Germline loops: CDR1 SEHNR, CDR2 FQNEAQ (reference sequence). CDR3 sequence (DNA): TGTGCCAGCAGCACCCATGAGGGAAATGAGCAGTTCTTC. Translation gives CASSTHEGNEQFF. Supplemented by reference TRBV7-9 and TRBJ2-1, the full variable domain reads DTGVSQNPRHKITKRGQNVTFRCDPISEHNRLYWYRQTLGQGPEFLTYFQNEAQLEKSRLLSDRFSAERPKGSFSTLEIQRTEQGDSAMYLCASSTHEGNEQFFGPGTRLTVL.

This clonotype was seen repeatedly, ten times or more. This chain joins TRBV4-2 and TRBJ1-1; D possibly corresponds to TRBD1 (6 bases). The V end lost 2 bases, the J end lost 2 bases, and 12 bases lay between the germline ends. This CDR3 spans 15 amino acids. Germline V gives CDR1 LGHNA, CDR2 YNFKEQ. CDR3 residues: CASSQTEGENTEAFF. CDR3 coding DNA: TGTGCCAGCAGCCAAACGGAGGGGGAAAACACTGAAGCTTTCTTT.

The rearrangement links TRBV7-2 to TRBJ2-4; no firm D call. CDR3 length: 13 residues. CDR1 is SGHTA, CDR2 FQGNSA, per germline. V lost 3 bases, J lost 3 bases, and 6 bases lay in between. The CDR3: CASSFVGKNIQYF. CDR3 bases: TGTGCCAGCAGCTTCGTGGGCAAAAACATTCAGTACTTC.

The table lists this clonotype with many counts. This chain joins TRBV5-1 and TRBJ2-1, with D tentatively TRBD1 (6 bases). Trimming took off 2 bases at V and 7 bases at J, with 7 bases between the two ends. This CDR3 contains 12 residues. Germline loops: CDR1 SGHRS, CDR2 YFSETQ. The CDR3 loop is CASSFTGNEQFF. The CDR3 DNA reads as TGCGCCAGCAGCTTCACAGGGAATGAGCAGTTCTTC.

Note on this clonotype: This may be a read error, as it is one base from a much larger clone. The chain joins TRBV20-1 to TRBJ2-7; D uncertain. Trimming removed 3 bases from V and 3 bases from J, with 12 bases in between. CDR1 is DFQATT, CDR2 SNEGSKA, per germline (reference sequence). This CDR3 is built from 13 residues. CDR3 loop: CSASSGVRYEQYF. DNA for the CDR3: TGCAGTGCTAGTTCTGGGGTTCGCTACGAGCAGTACTTC.

This clonotype was seen at least ten times. This chain connects TRBV20-1 to TRBJ2-1; D not resolved. This CDR3 is built from 13 residues. CDR1 is DFQATT and CDR2 is SNEGSKA in the germline V gene (reference sequence). Trimming removed 0 bases from V and 6 bases from J, with 9 bases in between. The CDR3 DNA reads as TGCAGTGCTAGAGATTACAGACTCAATGAGCAGTTCTTC. It specifies CSARDYRLNEQFF.

In its sample, this clonotype was seen many times. The rearrangement uses TRBV12-3 or TRBV12-4 and TRBJ2-3; possible D gene TRBD1, 5 bases. The V gene lost 4 bases and the J gene lost 0 bases, with 11 bases spanning the gap. The CDR3 runs 15 residues. The CDR3 region has the DNA TGTGCCAGCAGTTCAGGGTATTCGAGCACAGATACGCAGTATTTT. Translated: CASSSGYSSTDTQYF.

In this sample, this clonotype turned up a few times. CDR3 sequence reads: CSARRGYNEQFF. DNA of the CDR3: TGCAGTGCTAGGAGAGGCTACAATGAGCAGTTCTTC. This chain connects TRBV20-1 to TRBJ2-1; no firm D call. Germline CDR1 reads DFQATT; CDR2 reads SNEGSKA (reference sequence). The CDR3 spans 12 residues. Trimming cost V 3 bases and J 3 bases, with 6 bases left between them.

A word on this clonotype: A much larger clone lies a single base off, so this may be a read error. The genes are TRBV11-1 and TRBJ2-1; 8 bases are a match to TRBD1. V shed 1 base, J shed 4 bases, and the junction held 6 bases outside the gene matches. The CDR3 is 16 residues long. Germline-derived CDR1 and CDR2 are SGHAT and FQDESV (reference sequence). CDR3 amino acids: CASSLELTGGYNEQFF. The CDR3 DNA reads TGTGCCAGCAGCTTAGAACTAACAGGGGGATACAATGAGCAGTTCTTC.

This chain links TRBV3-1 with TRBJ2-1, with unresolved D. Germline CDR1 LGHDT, CDR2 YNNKEL (reference sequence). V gave up 1 base and J gave up 7 bases, with 11 bases separating them. This CDR3 is built from 14 residues. CDR3 nucleotides: TGTGCCAGCAGCCAAGTTTTGACGGGTAATGAGCAGTTCTTC. Protein: CASSQVLTGNEQFF.

This clonotype was counted many times. The chain has TRBV27 and TRBJ1-1; 10 positions match TRBD1. With 6 bases clipped from V and 5 bases from J, the junction kept 6 bases outside the gene matches. The CDR3 sequence is 14 residues long. Germline values: CDR1 MNHEY, CDR2 SMNVEV (reference sequence). In nucleotides, the CDR3 is TGTGCCAGCAGGAGACAGGGGGCGCAAACTGAAGCTTTCTTT. It codes for CASRRQGAQTEAFF.

This clonotype was observed a handful of times. The junction does not match germline at one end; this may be a read error. The CDR3 region is CANSLETGVSPLHF. The DNA of the CDR3 is TGCGCCAACAGCTTGGAAACAGGGGTCTCACCCCTCCACTTT. This chain connects TRBV5-1 to TRBJ1-6; 7 bases are a match to TRBD1. The CDR3 length is 14 residues. Per the germline V gene, CDR1 is SGHRS and CDR2 is YFSETQ.

In this sample, this clonotype turned up many times. The CDR3 loop is CASSVPGQGAYEQYF. Written as DNA, the CDR3 is TGTGCCAGCAGTGTTCCGGGACAGGGGGCCTACGAGCAGTACTTC. The chain carries TRBV6-1 and TRBJ2-7; 11 positions match TRBD1. CDR1 MNHNS and CDR2 SASEGT come from the germline V gene. The V segment lost 4 bases and the J segment 2 bases; nucleotides outside the gene matches: 4. The CDR3 is 15 residues long.

The CDR3 region is CASSPREASSYNEQFF. For the CDR3, the DNA is TGTGCCAGCAGTCCCCGGGAGGCAAGCTCCTACAATGAGCAGTTCTTC. The chain combines TRBV12-3 or TRBV12-4 with TRBJ2-1; 7 bases align to TRBD2. This CDR3 is 16 amino acids long. V shed 5 bases, J shed 0 bases, and the junction held 7 bases outside the gene matches.

This clonotype was picked up many times. The gene calls are TRBV11-2 and TRBJ1-5; TRBD1 agrees at 12 bases. J was trimmed by 4 bases and V by 5 bases; bases with no gene match: 9. Germline V gene lookup returns CDR1 SGHAT and CDR2 FQNNGV. The CDR3 length is 17 residues. CDR3 loop: CASSRGTGGVGNQPQHF. The CDR3 DNA sequence: TGTGCCAGCAGCCGAGGGACAGGGGGCGTTGGAAATCAGCCCCAGCATTTT.

This clonotype was picked up many times. This chain links TRBV11-3 with TRBJ2-1; D call uncertain. Germline V gene lookup returns CDR1 SGHNT and CDR2 YENEEA. This CDR3 is 12 amino acids long. V was trimmed by 5 bases and J by 6 bases, leaving 8 bases between them. CDR3 coding DNA: TGTGCCAGCAGCCTGCGAACCAATGAGCAGTTCTTC. This translates into CASSLRTNEQFF.